This T cell receptor beta chain derives from a study of T cells in Graves' hyperthyroidism and ophthalmopathy. Whole-study findings and limits: Most thyroid clonotypes expanded above 0.001 were also detected in blood.

Diagnosing involved the use of clinical symptoms, serum thyroxine and TRAb, thyroid ultrasound and orbital computed tomography. RNA transcripts gave rise to amplified TCR beta CDR3 regions. First-round RT-PCR targeting the TCR CDR3 was performed with the HTBI primer set. TCRdb fed the multiplex PCR reads into MiXCR, producing one record per CDR3 protein. The data contain about 510,000 distinct CDR3 sequences, around 50% of them singletons. This clonotype showed up many times. Its antigen is not identified. The CDR3 consists of 15 residues. V shed 7 bases and J shed 1 base, with 16 bases lying between them. The germline gives CDR1 WNHNN, CDR2 SYGVQD (reference sequence).

The receptor's source is an adult woman with Graves' disease, either hyperthyroidism or ophthalmopathy (not recorded which). Sequencing was performed on peripheral blood or thyroid tissue (not recorded which). V gene TRBV10-1 combines with J gene TRBJ1-2, with a weak D call TRBD1 (5 bases). The CDR3 DNA reads as TGCGCCAGCAAGGCCGTACGGGGGATTAACTATGGCTACACCTTC. Protein: CASKAVRGINYGYTF.